The source of this T cell receptor beta chain is a study of T cells in localized non-small cell lung cancer (dated by TCRdb to the early 2020s). With respect to the entire study: The study examined T cell repertoires in 200 to 300 patients with early-stage NSCLC and compared tumors with uninvolved tumor-adjacent lungs. All 230 or so NSCLC patients in the cohort were treatment-naive and had localized lung tumors that were resected. Of the NSCLC patients, around 140 were male and approximately 97 were female, and the mean age was approximately 66 years. The full study reports these points: The highest T cell clonality was observed in uninvolved tumor-adjacent lung, where clonality exceeded that of tumor, suggesting that antigenic responses were more focused in uninvolved tumor-adjacent lung. A median of roughly 56 of the top 100 tumor clones were detected in paired uninvolved adjacent lung, and under 30 of these tumor clones were also found among the top 100 clones of the paired uninvolved adjacent lung. Longer overall survival was associated with higher T cell density in blood, whereas shorter survival was associated with higher clonality in adjacent lung. Because the study design was exploratory, TCR variables were selected using unadjusted p-values without false-discovery rate correction. Because multi-region sequencing of the tumors was not done, intratumor heterogeneity could not be ruled out.

The junction shows trimming of 5 bases on V and 4 bases on J, and the gene matches do not reach 9 bases of it. CDR1 is given as SGHAT and CDR2 as FQNNGV, both from the germline V gene. Counted from cysteine to phenylalanine, this CDR3 has 16 amino acids. Only the CDR3 region is kept as DNA, spanning 48 bases read in frame from base 1. TCR beta CDR3 regions were sequenced from DNA using the immunoSEQ Assay. The study's processing was this. T cell density was computed as TCR beta template counts normalized to usable DNA estimated by amplifying housekeeping genes. Using the preseqR package, richness was estimated by extrapolating to 120,000 templates for tissue samples and 400,000 templates for PBMC samples. Clonality was calculated as one minus Pielou's evenness. Tissue-enriched TCRs were identified through differential abundance testing performed on productive amino-acid clonotypes, with a minimum total count of 5 and an alpha of 0.1. The Jaccard Index and the Morisita Overlap Index were used to measure repertoire overlap between compartments. TCR beta CDR3s were clustered by GLIPH together with public tetramer-defined viral CDR3s, and at least three viral sequences plus V-gene enrichment were required for viral motifs. TCRdb mirrors the immuneACCESS table, restricted to in-frame sequences. Some clones are absent from its copies; in checked studies, under half trace to an unresolved V gene, and the reason for the others is unknown. V and J calls and clone size follow that table, whereas D and trimming were derived from the DNA. This sample is represented by 14,000 or so clones; roughly 90% of them were singletons. The ten largest clones add up to under 3% of the sample.

Concerning this clone itself: Its antigen is unknown. Base qualities are missing; no much larger clone stands one base away.

At diagnosis, peripheral blood, uninvolved tumor-adjacent lung and tumor were collected and were preserved as a mix of fresh-frozen and FFPE material. For TCR repertoire profiling, the blood samples were analyzed as peripheral blood mononuclear cells. This receptor chain uses TRBV11-2 and TRBJ2-2, with 8 middle bases fitting TRBD2. This clonotype was obtained from a man between 40 and 75 years old with stage III lung adenocarcinoma. Sequenced here: peripheral blood mononuclear cells, sampled before any cancer treatment. The nucleotides are TGTGCCAGCAGCCCCGTCCTAAGCGGGAGCACCGGGGAGCTGTTTTTT. Translated, this gives CASSPVLSGSTGELFF.